This T cell receptor (beta chain) is drawn from a study of cytomegalovirus exposure and HLA in healthy donors. The PCR ran on 60 Vbeta and 13 Jbeta primers. Only in-frame clones appear in the TCRdb table, and some are missing; sequencing was by immunoSEQ multiplex PCR. The data contain a few hundred thousand clones, about 80% of them singletons. This CDR3 is built from 17 residues. Germline lookup yields CDR1 LNHNV and CDR2 YYDKDF (reference sequence). V gave up 1 base and J gave up 3 bases, with 18 bases separating them. The sample was PBMCs. The sequence was collected from a woman aged 45-65 years in good health and CMV-seropositive. The rearrangement joins TRBV15 to TRBJ1-1, with D perhaps TRBD1 (6 bases). CDR3: CATSRGWPGESHTEAFF. The DNA for the CDR3 is TGTGCCACCAGCAGAGGGTGGCCAGGGGAGTCGCACACTGAAGCTTTCTTT.